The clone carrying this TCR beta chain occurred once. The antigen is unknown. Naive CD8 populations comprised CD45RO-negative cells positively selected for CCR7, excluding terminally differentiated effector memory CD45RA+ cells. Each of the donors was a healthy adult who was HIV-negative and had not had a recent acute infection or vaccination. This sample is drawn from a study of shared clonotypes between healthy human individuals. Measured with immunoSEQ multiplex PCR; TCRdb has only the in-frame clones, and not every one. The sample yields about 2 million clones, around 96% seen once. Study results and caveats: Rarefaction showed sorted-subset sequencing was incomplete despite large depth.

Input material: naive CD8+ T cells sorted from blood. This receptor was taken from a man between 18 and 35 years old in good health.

In DNA, the CDR3 is TGTGCCAGCAGTTTATCCGGGACAGGGTGGCGCGAGCAGTACTTC. This sequence encodes CASSLSGTGWREQYF. V usage is TRBV27 and J usage is TRBJ2-7; 9 bases are a match to TRBD1. The CDR3 consists of 15 residues. V was clipped by 0 bases and J by 6 bases; unmatched bases: 6. Germline values: CDR1 MNHEY, CDR2 SMNVEV (reference sequence).